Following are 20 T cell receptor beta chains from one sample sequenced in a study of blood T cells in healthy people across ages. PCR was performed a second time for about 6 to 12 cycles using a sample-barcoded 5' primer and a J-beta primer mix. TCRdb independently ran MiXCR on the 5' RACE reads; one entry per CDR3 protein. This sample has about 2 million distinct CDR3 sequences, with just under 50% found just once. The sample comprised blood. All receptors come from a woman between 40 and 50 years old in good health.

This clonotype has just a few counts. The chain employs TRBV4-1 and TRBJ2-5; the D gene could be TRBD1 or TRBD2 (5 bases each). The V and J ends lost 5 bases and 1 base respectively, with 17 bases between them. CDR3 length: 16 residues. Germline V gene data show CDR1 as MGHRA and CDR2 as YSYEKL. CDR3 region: CASSLAGTEIQETQYF. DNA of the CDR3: TGCGCCAGCAGCTTAGCCGGGACGGAGATCCAAGAGACCCAGTACTTC.

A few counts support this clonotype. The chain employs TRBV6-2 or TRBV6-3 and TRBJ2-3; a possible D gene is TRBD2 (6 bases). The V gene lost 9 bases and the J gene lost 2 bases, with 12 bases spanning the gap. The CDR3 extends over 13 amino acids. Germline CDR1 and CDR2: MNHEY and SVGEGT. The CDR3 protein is CASLDYFTDTQYF. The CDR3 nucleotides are TGTGCCAGTCTGGACTACTTCACAGATACGCAGTATTTT.

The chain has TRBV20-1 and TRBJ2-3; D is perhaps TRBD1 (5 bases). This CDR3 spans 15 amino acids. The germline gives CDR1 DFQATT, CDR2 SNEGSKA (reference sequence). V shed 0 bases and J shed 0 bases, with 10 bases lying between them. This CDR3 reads CSARDWQGSTDTQYF. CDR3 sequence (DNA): TGCAGTGCTAGAGATTGGCAGGGAAGCACAGATACGCAGTATTTT.

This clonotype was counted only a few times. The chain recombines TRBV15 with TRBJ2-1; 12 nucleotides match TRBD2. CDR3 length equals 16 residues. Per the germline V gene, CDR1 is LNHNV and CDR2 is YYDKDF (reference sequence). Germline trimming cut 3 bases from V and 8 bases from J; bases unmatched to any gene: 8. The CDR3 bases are TGTGCCACCAGCAGTTCCGCTAGCGGGGGGGGTTATGAGCAGTTCTTC. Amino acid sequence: CATSSSASGGGYEQFF. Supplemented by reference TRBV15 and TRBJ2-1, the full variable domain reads DAMVIQNPRYQVTQFGKPVTLSCSQTLNHNVMYWYQQKSSQAPKLLFHYYDKDFNNEADTPDNFQSRRPNTSFCFLDIRSPGLGDTAMYLCATSSSASGGGYEQFFGPGTRLTVL.

The CDR3 is CASSYEGHNTEAFF. The CDR3 nucleotides read TGTGCCAGCAGTTATGAGGGACATAACACTGAAGCTTTCTTT. This chain connects TRBV6-6 to TRBJ1-1; D might be TRBD1 (6 bases). Germline V CDR1 and CDR2: MNHNY, SVGAGI (reference sequence). The V and J ends lost 3 bases and 2 bases respectively, with 10 bases between them. This CDR3 is 14 amino acids long.

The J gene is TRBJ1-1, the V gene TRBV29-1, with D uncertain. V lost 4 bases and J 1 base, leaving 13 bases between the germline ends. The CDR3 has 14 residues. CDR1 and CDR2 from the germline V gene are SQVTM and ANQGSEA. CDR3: CSVVATWANTEAFF. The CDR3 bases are TGCAGCGTTGTAGCCACGTGGGCGAACACTGAAGCTTTCTTT.

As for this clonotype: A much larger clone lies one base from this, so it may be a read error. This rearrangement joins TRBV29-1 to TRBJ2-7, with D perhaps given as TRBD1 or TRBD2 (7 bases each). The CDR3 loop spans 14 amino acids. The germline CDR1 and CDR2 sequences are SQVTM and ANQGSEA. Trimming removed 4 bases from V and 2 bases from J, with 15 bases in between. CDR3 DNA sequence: TGCAGCGTTGGCAGGGGGGAGGGTACCTACGAGCAGTACTTC. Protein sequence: CSVGRGEGTYEQYF.

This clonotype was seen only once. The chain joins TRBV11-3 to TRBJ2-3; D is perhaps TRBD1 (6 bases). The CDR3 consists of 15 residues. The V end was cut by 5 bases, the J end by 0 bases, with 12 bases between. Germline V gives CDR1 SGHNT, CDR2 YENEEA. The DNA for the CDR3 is TGTGCCAGCAGCCGAGGACAGTATAGCACAGATACGCAGTATTTT. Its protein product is CASSRGQYSTDTQYF.

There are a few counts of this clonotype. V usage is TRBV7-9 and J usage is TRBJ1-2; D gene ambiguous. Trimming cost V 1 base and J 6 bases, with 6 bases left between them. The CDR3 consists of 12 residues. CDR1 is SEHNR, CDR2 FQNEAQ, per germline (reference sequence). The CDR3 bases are TGTGCCAGCAGCTTAGGCATAGATGGCTACACCTTC. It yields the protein CASSLGIDGYTF.

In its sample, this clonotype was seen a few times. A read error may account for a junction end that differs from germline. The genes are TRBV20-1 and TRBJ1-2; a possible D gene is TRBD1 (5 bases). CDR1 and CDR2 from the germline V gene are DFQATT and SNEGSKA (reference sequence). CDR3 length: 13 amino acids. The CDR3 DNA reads TGCAGTGCCAGAGGAGGGCAGGGTAGTAGCTACACCTTC. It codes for CSARGGQGSSYTF.

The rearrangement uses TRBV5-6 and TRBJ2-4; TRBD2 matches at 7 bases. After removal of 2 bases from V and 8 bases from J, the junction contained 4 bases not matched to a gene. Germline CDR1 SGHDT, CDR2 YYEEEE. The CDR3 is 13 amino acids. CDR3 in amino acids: CASSFWAGDIQYF. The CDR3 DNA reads TGTGCCAGCAGCTTTTGGGCGGGGGACATTCAGTACTTC.

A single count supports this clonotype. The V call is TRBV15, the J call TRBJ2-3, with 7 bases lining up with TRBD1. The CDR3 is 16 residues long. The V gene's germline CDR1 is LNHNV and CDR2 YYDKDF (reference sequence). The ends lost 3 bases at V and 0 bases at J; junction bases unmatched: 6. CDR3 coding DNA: TGTGCCACCAGCAGGGTGGACAGGACTAGCACAGATACGCAGTATTTT. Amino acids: CATSRVDRTSTDTQYF.

The CDR3 region is CASSYLAGTGRGNEQFF. In DNA form, the CDR3 reads TGTGCCAGCAGTTACTTGGCAGGGACAGGGAGAGGGAATGAGCAGTTCTTC. The chain combines TRBV6-6 with TRBJ2-1; 9 nucleotides align to TRBD1. Per germline, CDR1 MNHNY and CDR2 SVGAGI (reference sequence). J lost 7 bases, V lost 1 base, and 11 bases had no gene match. The CDR3 is made up of 17 amino acids.

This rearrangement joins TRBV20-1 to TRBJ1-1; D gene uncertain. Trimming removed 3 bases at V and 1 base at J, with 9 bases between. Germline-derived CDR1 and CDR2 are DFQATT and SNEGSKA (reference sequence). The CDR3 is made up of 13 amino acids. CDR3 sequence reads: CSASGVTNTEAFF. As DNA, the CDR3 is TGCAGTGCTAGTGGGGTCACGAACACTGAAGCTTTCTTT.

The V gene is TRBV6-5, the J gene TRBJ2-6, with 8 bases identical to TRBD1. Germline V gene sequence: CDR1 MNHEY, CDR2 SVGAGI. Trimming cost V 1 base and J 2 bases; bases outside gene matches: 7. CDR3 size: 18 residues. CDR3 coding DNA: TGTGCCAGCAGTTACTTTCACCTACAGGGGGCTGGGGCCAACGTCCTGACTTTC. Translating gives CASSYFHLQGAGANVLTF.

The CDR3 DNA reads TGTGCCAGCGTCGACAGGGGGGATTCACCCCTCCACTTT. This encodes CASVDRGDSPLHF. V gene TRBV6-2 or TRBV6-3 combines with J gene TRBJ1-6, with 9 bases matching TRBD1. CDR1 and CDR2 (germline): MNHEY, SVGEGT. The CDR3 length is 13 residues. Unmatched junction bases numbered 4, after V lost 8 bases and J lost 8 bases.

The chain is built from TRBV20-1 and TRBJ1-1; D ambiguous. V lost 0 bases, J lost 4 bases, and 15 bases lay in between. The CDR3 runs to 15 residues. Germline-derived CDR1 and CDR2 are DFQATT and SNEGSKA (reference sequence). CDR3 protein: CSARDYGQVSTEAFF. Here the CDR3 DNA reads TGCAGTGCTAGAGATTATGGCCAAGTAAGCACTGAAGCTTTCTTT.

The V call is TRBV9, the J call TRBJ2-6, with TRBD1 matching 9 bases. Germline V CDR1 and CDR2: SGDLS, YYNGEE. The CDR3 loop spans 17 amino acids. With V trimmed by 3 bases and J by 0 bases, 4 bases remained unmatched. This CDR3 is CASSGYRGLSGANVLTF. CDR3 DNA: TGTGCCAGCAGCGGATACAGGGGGCTCTCTGGGGCCAACGTCCTGACTTTC.

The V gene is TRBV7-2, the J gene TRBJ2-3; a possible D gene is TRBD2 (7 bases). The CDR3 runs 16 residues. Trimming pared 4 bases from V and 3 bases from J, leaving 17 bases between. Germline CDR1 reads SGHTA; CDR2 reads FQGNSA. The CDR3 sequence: CASSSKRGGMTDTQYF. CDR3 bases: TGTGCCAGCAGCTCCAAGAGGGGGGGCATGACAGATACGCAGTATTTT.

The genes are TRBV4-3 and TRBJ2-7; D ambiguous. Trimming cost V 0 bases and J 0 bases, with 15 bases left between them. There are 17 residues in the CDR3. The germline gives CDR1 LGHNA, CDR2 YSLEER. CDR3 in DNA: TGCGCCAGCAGCCAAGATGGGGAAGGCCTGGGCTCCTACGAGCAGTACTTC. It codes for CASSQDGEGLGSYEQYF.